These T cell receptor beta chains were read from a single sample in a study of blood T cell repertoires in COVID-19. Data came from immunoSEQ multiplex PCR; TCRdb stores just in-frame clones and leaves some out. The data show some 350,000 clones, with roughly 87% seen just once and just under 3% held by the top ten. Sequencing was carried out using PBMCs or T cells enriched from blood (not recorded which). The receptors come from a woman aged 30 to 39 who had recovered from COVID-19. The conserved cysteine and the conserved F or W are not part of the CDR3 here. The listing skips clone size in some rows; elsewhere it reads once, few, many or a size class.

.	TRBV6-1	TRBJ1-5	ASSEPPRGNQPQH
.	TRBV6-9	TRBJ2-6	ARGTTDSGANVLT
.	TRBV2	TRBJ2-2	ASSRDWNTGELF
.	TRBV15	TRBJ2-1	ATSRDRGTGDYNEQF
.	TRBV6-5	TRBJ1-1	ASSFQRGGTEAF
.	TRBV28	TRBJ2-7	ASSQFSGVGTYEQY
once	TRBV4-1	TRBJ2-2	ASSQRREGRIGELF
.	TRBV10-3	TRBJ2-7	AISEGTGGYEQY
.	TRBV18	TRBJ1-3	ASTRQGSGNTIY
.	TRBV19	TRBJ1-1	ASSIGRRVKEAF
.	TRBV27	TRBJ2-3	ASRSGQGRGKDTQY
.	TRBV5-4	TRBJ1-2	ASSLGGDYGYT